This TCR beta chain was captured in a study of identifying expanded T cells in peripheral blood. Concerning this clone itself: The antigen is undetermined.

Study findings and constraints: Over two and four weeks, about 16.4 and 19 clones changed, versus 1.2 between replicates.

Sequencing used immunoSEQ multiplex PCR; TCRdb keeps in-frame clones, though not all of them. The sample includes more than 65,000 clones, approximately 90% of them seen just once. The CDR3 has 12 amino acids. Germline CDR1 reads MDHEN; CDR2 reads SYDVKM. The genes are TRBV28 and TRBJ2-7; 9 nucleotides align to TRBD1. The origin of this receptor is a person aged 18-69 years in good health. Sequences were obtained from blood. This CDR3 is CVTGQGTYEQYF. CDR3 sequence (DNA): TGTGTCACGGGACAGGGAACCTACGAGCAGTACTTC.